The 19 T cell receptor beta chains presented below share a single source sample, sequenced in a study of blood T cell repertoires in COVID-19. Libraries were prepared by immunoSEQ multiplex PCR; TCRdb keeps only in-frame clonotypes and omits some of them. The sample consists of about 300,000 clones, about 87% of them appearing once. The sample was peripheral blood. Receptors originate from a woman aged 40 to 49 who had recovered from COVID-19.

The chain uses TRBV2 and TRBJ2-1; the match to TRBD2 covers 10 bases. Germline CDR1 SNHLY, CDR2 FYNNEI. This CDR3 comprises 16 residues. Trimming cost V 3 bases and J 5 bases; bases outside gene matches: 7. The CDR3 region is CASSETASGGNNEQFF. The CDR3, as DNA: TGTGCCAGCAGTGAGACGGCTAGCGGGGGTAACAATGAGCAGTTCTTC.

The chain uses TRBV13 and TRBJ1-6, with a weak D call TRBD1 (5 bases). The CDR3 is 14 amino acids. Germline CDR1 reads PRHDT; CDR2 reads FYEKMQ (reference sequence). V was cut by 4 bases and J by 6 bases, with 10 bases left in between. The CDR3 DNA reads TGTGCCAGCAGCTCGACGGGACTTAATTCACCCCTCCACTTT. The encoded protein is CASSSTGLNSPLHF.

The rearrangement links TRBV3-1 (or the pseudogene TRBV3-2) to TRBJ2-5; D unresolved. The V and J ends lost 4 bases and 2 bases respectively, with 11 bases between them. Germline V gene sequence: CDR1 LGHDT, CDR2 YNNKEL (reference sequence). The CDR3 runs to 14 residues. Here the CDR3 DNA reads TGTGCCAGCAGCCCAACCCACTCACAAGAGACCCAGTACTTC. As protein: CASSPTHSQETQYF.

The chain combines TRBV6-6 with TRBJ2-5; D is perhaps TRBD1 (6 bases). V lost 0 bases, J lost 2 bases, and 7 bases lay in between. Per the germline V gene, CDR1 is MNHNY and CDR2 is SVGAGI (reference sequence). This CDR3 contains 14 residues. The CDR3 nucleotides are TGTGCCAGCAGTTACTCAGGGGGTCAAGAGACCCAGTACTTC. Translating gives CASSYSGGQETQYF.

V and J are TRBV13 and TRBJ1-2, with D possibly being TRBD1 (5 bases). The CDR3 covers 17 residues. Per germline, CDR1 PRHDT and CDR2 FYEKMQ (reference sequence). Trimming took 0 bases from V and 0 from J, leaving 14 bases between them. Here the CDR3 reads CASSLGGQATANYGYTF. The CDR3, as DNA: TGTGCCAGCAGCTTAGGAGGGCAGGCGACAGCTAACTATGGCTACACCTTC.

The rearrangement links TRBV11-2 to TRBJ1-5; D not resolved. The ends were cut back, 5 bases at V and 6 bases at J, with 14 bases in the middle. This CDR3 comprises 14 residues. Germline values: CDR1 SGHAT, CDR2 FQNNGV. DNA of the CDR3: TGTGCCAGCAGCCCCCAATCTCTGGCTCAGCCCCAGCATTTT. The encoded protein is CASSPQSLAQPQHF.

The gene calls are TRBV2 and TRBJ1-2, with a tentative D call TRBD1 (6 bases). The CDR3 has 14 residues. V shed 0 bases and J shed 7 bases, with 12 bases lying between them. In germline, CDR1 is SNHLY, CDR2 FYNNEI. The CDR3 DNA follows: TGTGCCAGCAGTGAAGCCCAACAGGGTCTTGGCTACACCTTC. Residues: CASSEAQQGLGYTF.

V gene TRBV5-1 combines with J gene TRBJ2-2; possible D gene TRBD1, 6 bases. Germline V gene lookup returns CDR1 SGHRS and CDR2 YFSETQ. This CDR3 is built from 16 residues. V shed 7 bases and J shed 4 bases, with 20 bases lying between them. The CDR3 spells CASYSSAGVSTGELFF. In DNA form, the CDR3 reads TGCGCCAGCTACTCGTCGGCAGGGGTTAGCACCGGGGAGCTGTTTTTT. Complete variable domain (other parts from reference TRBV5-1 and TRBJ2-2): KAGVTQTPRYLIKTRGQQVTLSCSPISGHRSVSWYQQTPGQGLQFLFEYFSETQRNKGNFPGRFSGRQFSNSRSEMNVSTLELGDSALYLCASYSSAGVSTGELFFGEGSRLTVL.

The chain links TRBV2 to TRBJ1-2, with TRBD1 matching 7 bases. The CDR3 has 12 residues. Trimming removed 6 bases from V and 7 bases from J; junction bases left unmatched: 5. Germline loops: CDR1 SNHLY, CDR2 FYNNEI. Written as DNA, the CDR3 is TGTGCCAGCAGCCAGACAGGGACTGGCTACACCTTC. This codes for CASSQTGTGYTF.

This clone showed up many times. The CDR3 here is CASSPFLREADTYNEQFF. The CDR3 region has the DNA TGTGCCAGCAGCCCTTTTTTACGAGAGGCGGACACCTACAATGAGCAGTTCTTC. The rearrangement links TRBV3-1 (or the pseudogene TRBV3-2) to TRBJ2-1; weak D call: TRBD1 (5 bases). Germline values: CDR1 LGHDT, CDR2 YNNKEL (reference sequence). The V gene lost 4 bases and the J gene lost 2 bases, with 21 bases spanning the gap. The CDR3 has 18 amino acids.

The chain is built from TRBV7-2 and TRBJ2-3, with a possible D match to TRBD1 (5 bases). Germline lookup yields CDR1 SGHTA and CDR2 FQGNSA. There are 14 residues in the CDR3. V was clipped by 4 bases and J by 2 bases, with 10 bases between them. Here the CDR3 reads CASSSTVLTDTQYF. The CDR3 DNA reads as TGTGCCAGCAGCTCGACAGTGCTCACAGATACGCAGTATTTT.

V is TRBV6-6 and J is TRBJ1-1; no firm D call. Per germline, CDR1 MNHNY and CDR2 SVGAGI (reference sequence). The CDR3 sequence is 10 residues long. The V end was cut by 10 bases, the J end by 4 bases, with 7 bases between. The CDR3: CATRSTEAFF. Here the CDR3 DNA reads TGTGCCACCAGGAGCACTGAAGCTTTCTTT.

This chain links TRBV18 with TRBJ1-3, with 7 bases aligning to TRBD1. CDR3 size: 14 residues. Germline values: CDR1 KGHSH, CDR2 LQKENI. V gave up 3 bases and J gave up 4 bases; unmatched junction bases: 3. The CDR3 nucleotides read TGTGCCAGCTCACCTGGGACAGCGGGAAACACCATATATTTT. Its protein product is CASSPGTAGNTIYF.

The CDR3 sequence: CASSRAGLPSYEQYF. The CDR3 DNA follows: TGTGCCAGCAGCCGCGCGGGACTCCCCTCCTACGAGCAGTACTTC. The chain employs TRBV3-1 (or the pseudogene TRBV3-2) and TRBJ2-7, with a weak D call TRBD2 (6 bases). CDR1 and CDR2 from the germline V gene are LGHDT and YNNKEL (reference sequence). Trimming removed 4 bases from V and 0 bases from J, with 13 bases in between. This CDR3 has 15 residues.

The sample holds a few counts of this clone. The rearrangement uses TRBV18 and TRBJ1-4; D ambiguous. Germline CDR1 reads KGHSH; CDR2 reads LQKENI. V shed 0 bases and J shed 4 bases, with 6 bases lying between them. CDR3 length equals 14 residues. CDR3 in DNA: TGTGCCAGCTCACCACCGGGCAGTAATGAAAAACTGTTTTTT. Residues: CASSPPGSNEKLFF.

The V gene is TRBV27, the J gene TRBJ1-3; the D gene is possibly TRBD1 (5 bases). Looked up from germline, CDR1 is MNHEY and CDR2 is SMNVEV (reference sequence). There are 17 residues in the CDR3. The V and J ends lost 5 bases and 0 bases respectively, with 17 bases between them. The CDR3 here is CASSPRGVSSSGNTIYF. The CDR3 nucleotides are TGTGCCAGCAGTCCCCGGGGGGTCTCGAGCTCTGGAAACACCATATATTTT.

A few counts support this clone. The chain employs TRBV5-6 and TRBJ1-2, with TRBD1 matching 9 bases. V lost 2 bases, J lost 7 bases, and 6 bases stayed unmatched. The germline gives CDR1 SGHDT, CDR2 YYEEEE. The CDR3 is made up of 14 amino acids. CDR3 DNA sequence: TGTGCCAGCAGCTTTTGGGACAGGGCATCTGGCTACACCTTC. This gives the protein CASSFWDRASGYTF.

Written as DNA, the CDR3 is TGTGCCAGCAGCTTAATTGAGGAGCAGTACTTC. This encodes CASSLIEEQYF. The chain is built from TRBV11-2 and TRBJ2-7, with unresolved D. Germline V gene sequence: CDR1 SGHAT, CDR2 FQNNGV. The CDR3 runs to 11 residues. The V end lost 2 bases, the J end lost 7 bases, and 6 bases lay between the germline ends.

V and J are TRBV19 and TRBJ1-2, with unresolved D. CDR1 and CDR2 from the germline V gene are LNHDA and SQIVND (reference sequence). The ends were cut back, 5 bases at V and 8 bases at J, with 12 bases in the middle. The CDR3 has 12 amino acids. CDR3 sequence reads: CASSLGSRGYTF. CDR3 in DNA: TGTGCCAGTAGTCTCGGGAGCCGAGGCTACACCTTC.